This TCR beta chain was captured by sequencing in a study of cytomegalovirus exposure and HLA in healthy donors. Study conclusions and caveats: Analyses of presence/absence relied on an assumption of roughly uniform sequencing depth across donors. The authors confirmed in vitro that a few CMV-associated chains were specific for CMV antigens.

PCR employed 60 Vbeta and 13 Jbeta primers. The table came from immunoSEQ multiplex PCR; TCRdb's copy has only in-frame clones and leaves some out. The repertoire includes about 180,000 clones, around four fifths of them detected once, and over 1.1% sits in the top ten. V was cut by 3 bases and J by 3 bases, with 13 bases left in between. CDR3 length: 16 residues. CDR1 and CDR2 (germline): SGDLS, YYNGEE. About this clone itself: Its matching antigen is unknown.

The chain combines TRBV9 with TRBJ1-6; a possible D gene is TRBD1 (5 bases). The TCR sequence derives from a man younger than 35 in good health and CMV-seronegative. Sequencing input: PBMCs. CDR3 protein: CASSAPGGGYNSPLHF. CDR3 nucleotide sequence: TGTGCCAGCAGCGCCCCTGGGGGGGGCTATAATTCACCCCTCCACTTT.